Presented here are 21 T cell receptor beta chains from one specimen sequenced in a study of shared clonotypes between healthy human individuals. Clones were sequenced by immunoSEQ multiplex PCR, and TCRdb holds only the in-frame ones, with some missing. The table shows about 530,000 clones, with about 95% occurring only once. Sequenced input: naive CD4+ T cells sorted from blood. The subset is: CD45RA+ positively selected. All receptors derive from a woman under 40 in good health.

The chain is built from TRBV28 and TRBJ2-1; TRBD2 matches at 9 bases. Germline V gene sequence: CDR1 MDHEN, CDR2 SYDVKM. This CDR3 is 15 amino acids long. With 3 bases clipped from V and 4 bases from J, the junction kept 4 bases outside the gene matches. The chain's CDR3 is CASSFSGRWYNEQFF. CDR3 nucleotides: TGTGCCAGCAGTTTCAGCGGGAGGTGGTACAATGAGCAGTTCTTC.

The chain couples TRBV2 to TRBJ1-1; D gene unclear. CDR1 and CDR2 (germline): SNHLY, FYNNEI. The CDR3 runs to 14 residues. V lost 8 bases and J 0 bases, leaving 13 bases between the germline ends. Here the CDR3 reads CASGIEGLNTEAFF. The CDR3, as DNA: TGTGCCAGCGGTATAGAAGGCCTGAACACTGAAGCTTTCTTT. Full variable domain (rest looked up from reference TRBV2 and TRBJ1-1): EPEVTQTPSHQVTQMGQEVILRCVPISNHLYFYWYRQILGQKVEFLVSFYNNEISEKSEIFDDQFSVERPDGSNFTLKIRSTKLEDSAMYFCASGIEGLNTEAFFGQGTRLTVV.

The chain combines TRBV5-4 with TRBJ1-4, with 8 bases that match TRBD1. The CDR3 length is 15 residues. V shed 0 bases and J 8 bases; nucleotides not matched to a gene: 6. Per the germline V gene, CDR1 is SGHNT and CDR2 is YYREEE (reference sequence). CDR3 coding DNA: TGTGCCAGCAGCTTGGATATGGACAGGGACGAAAAACTGTTTTTT. It encodes CASSLDMDRDEKLFF.

The CDR3 nucleotides read TGTGCCAGCAGTTTAGTGCAGGGGGGGACAGATACGCAGTATTTT. Translating it yields CASSLVQGGTDTQYF. V is TRBV28 and J is TRBJ2-3, with D possibly being TRBD1 or TRBD2 (7 bases each). This CDR3 region has 15 residues. The germline gives CDR1 MDHEN, CDR2 SYDVKM. The V end was cut by 2 bases, the J end by 3 bases, with 12 bases between.

The V call is TRBV28, the J call TRBJ1-5; maybe TRBD1 (5 bases). Germline values: CDR1 MDHEN, CDR2 SYDVKM. V dropped 3 bases and J dropped 5 bases, with 8 bases sitting between them. The CDR3 spans 13 residues. The CDR3 loop reads CASSFIGDQPQHF. CDR3 nucleotide sequence: TGTGCCAGCAGTTTTATAGGGGATCAGCCCCAGCATTTT.

The chain carries TRBV7-9 and TRBJ2-7, with unresolved D. The CDR3 sequence is 12 residues long. Germline values: CDR1 SEHNR, CDR2 FQNEAQ (reference sequence). Trimming removed 5 bases from V and 6 bases from J, with 11 bases in between. The CDR3 DNA sequence: TGTGCCAGCAGCCAGATTCGGAGCGAGCAGTACTTC. It encodes CASSQIRSEQYF. Combining the CDR3 with reference TRBV7-9 and TRBJ2-7 gives the whole variable domain DTGVSQNPRHKITKRGQNVTFRCDPISEHNRLYWYRQTLGQGPEFLTYFQNEAQLEKSRLLSDRFSAERPKGSFSTLEIQRTEQGDSAMYLCASSQIRSEQYFGPGTRLTVT.

V and J are TRBV4-1 and TRBJ2-5, with D perhaps matching TRBD2 (6 bases). The CDR3 loop spans 17 amino acids. Trimming removed 1 base at V and 5 bases at J, with 20 bases between. Germline V gene sequence: CDR1 MGHRA, CDR2 YSYEKL. This chain's CDR3 is CASSQGFSGTLMETQYF. The CDR3 nucleotides read TGCGCCAGCAGCCAAGGGTTCTCCGGGACTTTGATGGAGACCCAGTACTTC.

This rearrangement joins TRBV6-6 to TRBJ2-7, with D maybe TRBD1 (6 bases). The germline gives CDR1 MNHNY, CDR2 SVGAGI (reference sequence). The germline V and J ends were trimmed by 7 bases and 1 base, with 14 bases remaining between them. The CDR3 is 14 amino acids. Here the CDR3 reads CASNLGTPSYEQYF. CDR3 nucleotides: TGTGCCAGCAATCTCGGGACACCTTCCTACGAGCAGTACTTC.

This CDR3 reads CATRAVYNQPQHF. CDR3 in DNA: TGTGCCACCCGGGCGGTCTACAATCAGCCCCAGCATTTT. The rearrangement links TRBV27 to TRBJ1-5, with unresolved D. CDR1 is MNHEY and CDR2 is SMNVEV in the germline V gene (reference sequence). The V end was cut by 10 bases, the J end by 3 bases, with 13 bases between. This CDR3 comprises 13 residues.

The V gene is TRBV28, the J gene TRBJ2-5; D is unresolved. TRBJ2-7 matches the DNA end more closely, so the J call is doubtful. This CDR3 is 11 amino acids long. Germline values: CDR1 MDHEN, CDR2 SYDVKM. The CDR3 coding sequence is TGTGCCCTCTATGCCGGGTACGAGCAGTACTTC. Translation: CALYAGYEQYF.

The chain uses TRBV19 and TRBJ2-7; 10 bases are shared with TRBD1. J was trimmed by 1 base and V by 5 bases; bases with no gene match: 8. CDR1 is LNHDA, CDR2 SQIVND, per germline (reference sequence). This CDR3 is built from 16 residues. DNA for the CDR3: TGTGCCAGTAGTGATCTCCCGGGACAGGGGTCCTACGAGCAGTACTTC. Its protein product is CASSDLPGQGSYEQYF.

In DNA form, the CDR3 reads TGTGCCAGCAGTGAGGAGACAGGGCAGTACTTC. This codes for CASSEETGQYF. The chain combines TRBV2 with TRBJ2-4; 7 bases fit TRBD1. The CDR3 covers 11 residues. The V and J ends lost 3 bases and 13 bases, in that order; junction bases with no gene match: 3. Germline V gene sequence: CDR1 SNHLY, CDR2 FYNNEI.

This chain uses TRBV6-1 with TRBJ2-2, with a weak D call TRBD2 (5 bases). The CDR3 runs to 17 residues. In germline, CDR1 is MNHNS, CDR2 SASEGT. The V and J ends lost 2 bases and 2 bases respectively, with 15 bases between them. In DNA, the CDR3 is TGTGCCAGCAGTGAATTTAGGCGGGTATTAAACACCGGGGAGCTGTTTTTT. Protein sequence: CASSEFRRVLNTGELFF.

J is TRBJ2-6 and V is TRBV5-1; a weak D match, TRBD1 (6 bases). The V end was cut by 4 bases, the J end by 2 bases, with 13 bases between. The CDR3 loop spans 16 amino acids. Germline loops: CDR1 SGHRS, CDR2 YFSETQ. The CDR3 nucleotides are TGCGCCAGCAGCGCCTTTACAGGGCCTGGGGCCAACGTCCTGACTTTC. Translated, it gives CASSAFTGPGANVLTF.

The chain is built from TRBV2 and TRBJ1-1; D is perhaps TRBD1 (5 bases). This CDR3 comprises 13 residues. CDR1 and CDR2 (germline): SNHLY, FYNNEI. Trimming shortened V by 2 bases and J by 6 bases, and 10 bases separated the two germline ends. The CDR3 region is CASSEQQVAEAFF. DNA for the CDR3: TGTGCCAGCAGTGAACAACAGGTTGCTGAAGCTTTCTTT. The full variable domain, rest sourced from reference TRBV2 and TRBJ1-1, is EPEVTQTPSHQVTQMGQEVILRCVPISNHLYFYWYRQILGQKVEFLVSFYNNEISEKSEIFDDQFSVERPDGSNFTLKIRSTKLEDSAMYFCASSEQQVAEAFFGQGTRLTVV.

About this clone itself: The same CDR3 is also encoded by other DNA sequences in this sample. V is TRBV10-3 and J is TRBJ2-3; TRBD2 is a possible D gene (5 bases). From germline, CDR1 is ENHRY and CDR2 SYGVKD. V was trimmed by 6 bases and J by 0 bases, leaving 10 bases between them. This CDR3 has 14 residues. The CDR3 protein is CAISERTSTDTQYF. CDR3 in DNA: TGTGCCATCAGCGAGCGGACTAGCACAGATACGCAGTATTTT.

This chain links TRBV15 with TRBJ2-7; TRBD2 is a possible D gene (5 bases). The germline CDR1 and CDR2 sequences are LNHNV and YYDKDF (reference sequence). CDR3 length: 12 residues. The V end was cut by 2 bases, the J end by 7 bases, with 9 bases between. CDR3 protein: CATSRRGGEQYF. The CDR3 DNA sequence: TGTGCCACCAGCAGACGTGGCGGGGAGCAGTACTTC.

The chain carries TRBV7-9 and TRBJ1-4; no firm D call. This CDR3 is built from 13 residues. Germline V lookup: CDR1 SEHNR, CDR2 FQNEAQ (reference sequence). V lost 0 bases and J lost 8, with 7 bases in between. The CDR3 loop is CASSLASGEKLFF. The CDR3 coding sequence is TGTGCCAGCAGCTTAGCCTCTGGGGAAAAACTGTTTTTT.

The chain joins TRBV5-1 to TRBJ2-6; tentative D call: TRBD2 (5 bases). Germline V gene lookup returns CDR1 SGHRS and CDR2 YFSETQ. This CDR3 contains 16 residues. Trimming removed 4 bases from V and 0 bases from J, with 11 bases in between. The CDR3 coding sequence is TGCGCCAGCAGCCCCGGACTGGGCTCTGGGGCCAACGTCCTGACTTTC. This codes for CASSPGLGSGANVLTF.

The rearrangement links TRBV7-9 to TRBJ1-3; D ambiguous. Germline CDR1 reads SEHNR; CDR2 reads FQNEAQ (reference sequence). V was clipped by 0 bases and J by 4 bases, with 10 bases between them. The CDR3 runs 15 residues. The CDR3: CASSLAGFPGNTIYF. Written as DNA, the CDR3 is TGTGCCAGCAGCTTAGCTGGGTTTCCCGGAAACACCATATATTTT.

This sequence joins TRBV6-5 and TRBJ2-1; D may be TRBD2 (5 bases). The V and J ends lost 2 bases and 4 bases respectively, with 12 bases between them. CDR3 size: 15 residues. Looked up from germline, CDR1 is MNHEY and CDR2 is SVGAGI. The CDR3 coding sequence is TGTGCCAGCAGTTACAAGCGGCGAGGGTACAATGAGCAGTTCTTC. This translates into CASSYKRRGYNEQFF.